Here is one T cell receptor (beta chain) with its context. Its target is not known. Researchers ran the PCR with 60 Vbeta and 13 Jbeta primers. The data were produced by immunoSEQ multiplex PCR, yet TCRdb's version contains in-frame clones alone and is incomplete. The sample contains tens of thousands of clones, just over 70% of which appear only once. The data are from a study of cytomegalovirus exposure and HLA in healthy donors. Overall study results and limits: In a later analysis, most CMV-associated TCR beta chains appeared HLA-restricted. Most of the TCR beta V segments (in an earlier analysis) were productive either about 87% or about 30% of the time.

V was trimmed by 0 bases and J by 5 bases, leaving 11 bases between them. Per germline, CDR1 SGHRS and CDR2 YFSETQ. The CDR3 consists of 15 residues. The sequence was obtained from a man in his sixties in good health and CMV-seropositive. Specimen: PBMCs. The chain links TRBV5-1 to TRBJ2-2; D may be TRBD2 (5 bases). The CDR3 coding sequence is TGCGCCAGCAGCTTGGGGGGAGTGCGGACCGGGGAGCTGTTTTTT. Protein sequence: CASSLGGVRTGELFF.